The 26 T cell receptor beta chains given below trace back to one sample, sequenced in a study of T cell responses to AZD1222 COVID-19 vaccine. Assay: immunoSEQ multiplex PCR; the TCRdb copy retains only in-frame clones and omits some. The sample yields 70,000 to 95,000 clones, approximately 86% seen once. The sample was peripheral blood, taken 28 days after the second AZD1222 dose. The receptors derive from an adult who received the AZD1222 COVID-19 vaccine.

The chain recombines TRBV7-8 with TRBJ2-4; D not resolved. This CDR3 contains 15 residues. Trimming took off 5 bases at V and 1 base at J, with 12 bases between the two ends. CDR1 is SGHVS, CDR2 FQNEAQ, per germline. The CDR3 nucleotides read TGTGCCAGCAGCCCTCTGAGGATGGCCAAAAACATTCAGTACTTC. As protein: CASSPLRMAKNIQYF.

The chain employs TRBV30 and TRBJ2-5; D might be TRBD2 (6 bases). In germline, CDR1 is GTSNPN, CDR2 SVGIG (reference sequence). Trimming left V 2 bases short and J 8 bases short, with 18 bases between. CDR3 length: 14 amino acids. The CDR3 DNA reads TGTGCCTGGAGTCAACCCCCGGGACTCCCCACCCAGTACTTC. Its translation is CAWSQPPGLPTQYF.

This clone was counted a few times. The chain uses TRBV2 and TRBJ2-3; D ambiguous. The CDR3 covers 14 residues. The V gene's germline CDR1 is SNHLY and CDR2 FYNNEI. Deletions cut 2 bases from V and 6 bases from J, with 12 bases between. CDR3 DNA sequence: TGTGCCAGCAGTGAACTGATGGCTTTGGATACGCAGTATTTT. This codes for CASSELMALDTQYF. The full variable domain, rest sourced from reference TRBV2 and TRBJ2-3, is EPEVTQTPSHQVTQMGQEVILRCVPISNHLYFYWYRQILGQKVEFLVSFYNNEISEKSEIFDDQFSVERPDGSNFTLKIRSTKLEDSAMYFCASSELMALDTQYFGPGTRLTVL.

V is TRBV7-8 and J is TRBJ2-2; 14 nucleotides match TRBD2. The CDR3 has 23 residues. Per the germline V gene, CDR1 is SGHVS and CDR2 is FQNEAQ. Germline trimming cut 5 bases from V and 0 bases from J; bases unmatched to any gene: 20. The CDR3 coding sequence is TGTGCCAGCAGCCCGGCCGTGGCAGGGCGACTAGCGGGAGGGCCTGCGAACACCGGGGAGCTGTTTTTT. This translates into CASSPAVAGRLAGGPANTGELFF. Complete variable domain (other parts from reference TRBV7-8 and TRBJ2-2): GAGVSQSPRYKVAKRGQDVALRCDPISGHVSLFWYQQALGQGPEFLTYFQNEAQLDKSGLPSDRFFAERPEGSVSTLKIQRTQQEDSAVYLCASSPAVAGRLAGGPANTGELFFGEGSRLTVL.

This rearrangement joins TRBV7-2 to TRBJ2-3; the D is unclear. The CDR3 runs to 14 residues. Per the germline V gene, CDR1 is SGHTA and CDR2 is FQGNSA. The V end lost 3 bases, the J end lost 4 bases, and 11 bases lay between the germline ends. The CDR3 DNA reads TGTGCCAGCAGCTTCCCAGCCCGGGCAGATACGCAGTATTTT. Residues: CASSFPARADTQYF.

V is TRBV11-3 and J is TRBJ2-4, with D perhaps TRBD1 (5 bases). Germline CDR1 and CDR2: SGHNT and YENEEA. Trimming left V 5 bases short and J 0 bases short, with 20 bases between. The CDR3 is 18 amino acids. CDR3 DNA: TGTGCCAGCAGCCCCGGGCAAGGGGCGCGACTAGCCAAAAACATTCAGTACTTC. Translated, it gives CASSPGQGARLAKNIQYF.

This clone has only one observation. The V call is TRBV6-5, the J call TRBJ1-4; 7 bases agree with TRBD1. The V segment lost 6 bases and the J segment 3 bases; nucleotides outside the gene matches: 7. The CDR3 is 15 amino acids. Germline CDR1 reads MNHEY; CDR2 reads SVGAGI. CDR3 nucleotides: TGTGCCAGCAGAAGACAGGGAGGGCCTAATGAAAAACTGTTTTTT. Protein: CASRRQGGPNEKLFF.

The CDR3 sequence: CASAPGGDTDTQYF. As DNA, the CDR3 is TGTGCCAGTGCCCCTGGGGGGGACACAGATACGCAGTATTTT. This rearrangement joins TRBV11-3 to TRBJ2-3; TRBD2 matches 7 bases. The V segment lost 9 bases and the J segment 2 bases; nucleotides outside the gene matches: 8. CDR1 is SGHNT, CDR2 YENEEA, per germline. The CDR3 sequence is 14 residues long.

The genes are TRBV2 and TRBJ2-2, with D maybe TRBD1 (7 bases). V was cut by 8 bases and J by 5 bases, with 18 bases left in between. This CDR3 spans 15 amino acids. The germline CDR1 and CDR2 sequences are SNHLY and FYNNEI. The CDR3: CASSLKPGGTGELFF. In DNA, the CDR3 is TGTGCCAGCTCTCTGAAACCAGGGGGGACCGGGGAGCTGTTTTTT.

V gene TRBV5-1 combines with J gene TRBJ1-6, with D tentatively TRBD1 (6 bases). The CDR3 is 16 amino acids. Per the germline V gene, CDR1 is SGHRS and CDR2 is YFSETQ. V lost 4 bases, J lost 7 bases, and 18 bases lay in between. The chain's CDR3 is CASSEQGEGSNSPLHF. The CDR3 DNA is TGCGCCAGCAGCGAACAGGGCGAAGGGTCGAATTCACCCCTCCACTTT. Using reference TRBV5-1 and TRBJ1-6 for the parts outside the CDR3, the full variable domain is KAGVTQTPRYLIKTRGQQVTLSCSPISGHRSVSWYQQTPGQGLQFLFEYFSETQRNKGNFPGRFSGRQFSNSRSEMNVSTLELGDSALYLCASSEQGEGSNSPLHFGNGTRLTVT.

The rearrangement links TRBV3-1 (or the pseudogene TRBV3-2) to TRBJ2-1; D gene uncertain. The CDR3 totals 15 residues. Trimming stripped 1 base from V and 5 bases from J, with 12 bases between. CDR1 and CDR2 from the germline V gene are LGHDT and YNNKEL (reference sequence). CDR3 sequence (DNA): TGTGCCAGCAGCCAAGGACCCGGCCCAGACAATGAGCAGTTCTTC. Protein product: CASSQGPGPDNEQFF.

The rearrangement joins TRBV7-9 to TRBJ1-2; D gene ambiguous. Germline-derived CDR1 and CDR2 are SEHNR and FQNEAQ (reference sequence). This CDR3 comprises 16 residues. V was trimmed by 4 bases and J by 4 bases, leaving 19 bases between them. CDR3 residues: CASSSWEGWETYGYTF. The CDR3 bases are TGTGCCAGCAGCTCCTGGGAAGGTTGGGAAACCTATGGCTACACCTTC.

This clone was found a few times. The chain has TRBV3-1 (or the pseudogene TRBV3-2) and TRBJ1-4; D gene uncertain. This CDR3 has 11 residues. V was pared by 4 bases and J by 8 bases, with 5 bases between. Germline V gives CDR1 LGHDT, CDR2 YNNKEL (reference sequence). In nucleotides, the CDR3 is TGTGCCAGCAGCCGGAACGAAAAACTGTTTTTT. The encoded protein is CASSRNEKLFF.

The chain uses TRBV28 and TRBJ2-7; no firm D call. Trimming left V 4 bases short and J 5 bases short, with 15 bases between. The CDR3 length is 14 residues. Germline V gene sequence: CDR1 MDHEN, CDR2 SYDVKM. Here the CDR3 DNA reads TGTGCCAGCAGTTACCCGACCCTTAAGGACGAGCAGTACTTC. Translated, it gives CASSYPTLKDEQYF.

The chain links TRBV7-3 to TRBJ2-6, with 10 positions matching TRBD1. The germline gives CDR1 SGHTA, CDR2 FQGTGA. The CDR3 extends over 20 amino acids. Trimming took 5 bases from V and 2 from J; bases not matched to a gene: 15. In nucleotides, the CDR3 is TGTGCCAGCAGCCCCTCGACCGGGACAGGGGCATACCCTGGGGCCAACGTCCTGACTTTC. Translated, it gives CASSPSTGTGAYPGANVLTF.

The chain carries TRBV28 and TRBJ1-2, with D unclear. Germline V CDR1 and CDR2: MDHEN, SYDVKM. The CDR3 runs 10 residues. Trimming removed 6 bases at V and 8 bases at J, with 7 bases between. In nucleotides, the CDR3 is TGTGCCAGCAGCTCCAAGGGCTACACCTTC. The encoded protein is CASSSKGYTF.

The chain carries TRBV11-2 and TRBJ1-1; D is undetermined. V dropped 6 bases and J dropped 0 bases, with 11 bases sitting between them. Looked up from germline, CDR1 is SGHAT and CDR2 is FQNNGV. The length of the CDR3 is 14 residues. CDR3 region: CASSPGGLNTEAFF. The CDR3 coding sequence is TGTGCCAGCAGTCCGGGAGGGTTGAACACTGAAGCTTTCTTT.

The chain joins TRBV27 to TRBJ1-6, with D perhaps matching TRBD1 (5 bases). From germline, CDR1 is MNHEY and CDR2 SMNVEV (reference sequence). Between the trimmed V and J ends, which lost 0 bases and 9 bases, there was a span of 12 bases. The CDR3 has 15 residues. The CDR3: CASSLSPGTGSPLHF. For the CDR3, the DNA is TGTGCCAGCAGTTTATCCCCAGGGACGGGTTCACCCCTCCACTTT.

The gene calls are TRBV2 and TRBJ2-7; 8 bases are shared with TRBD2. This CDR3 has 13 residues. V lost 8 bases and J lost 6; bases outside the gene matches: 9. Germline V lookup: CDR1 SNHLY, CDR2 FYNNEI. CDR3 sequence reads: CASEAGGVSEQYF. CDR3 DNA sequence: TGTGCCAGCGAGGCGGGAGGCGTCTCCGAGCAGTACTTC.

The chain employs TRBV7-2 and TRBJ1-1, with D unresolved. Germline CDR1 is SGHTA and CDR2 is FQGNSA. The CDR3 covers 14 residues. The V and J ends lost 4 bases and 7 bases respectively, with 16 bases between them. This CDR3 is CASSSIGRADEAFF. The CDR3 DNA reads as TGTGCCAGCAGCTCAATCGGGAGGGCAGATGAAGCTTTCTTT.

This clone was observed a handful of times. V and J are TRBV7-7 and TRBJ2-1; TRBD2 matches 7 bases. CDR1 is SSHAT, CDR2 FNYEAQ, per germline (reference sequence). With 5 bases clipped from V and 5 bases from J, the junction kept 9 bases outside the gene matches. The CDR3 loop spans 15 amino acids. CDR3 coding DNA: TGTGCCAGCAGCCTTACCGGGGGGAAGGACAATGAGCAGTTCTTC. Its translation is CASSLTGGKDNEQFF.

This chain joins TRBV6-1 and TRBJ2-7, with TRBD2 matching over 10 bases. The CDR3 covers 12 residues. V lost 11 bases and J lost 4; bases outside the gene matches: 5. CDR1 is MNHNS, CDR2 SASEGT, per germline. In DNA, the CDR3 is TGTGCCGCTAGCGGGGGAAGATACGAGCAGTACTTC. Its protein is CAASGGRYEQYF.

The gene calls are TRBV27 and TRBJ1-2, with no clear D. In germline, CDR1 is MNHEY, CDR2 SMNVEV (reference sequence). Trimming stripped 5 bases from V and 0 bases from J, with 10 bases between. The CDR3 length is 14 residues. The DNA for the CDR3 is TGTGCCAGCAGTGTGGTCGGGACTAACTATGGCTACACCTTC. It codes for CASSVVGTNYGYTF.

This sequence joins TRBV28 and TRBJ2-7, with D perhaps matching TRBD2 (6 bases). The V end was cut by 6 bases, the J end by 4 bases, with 19 bases between. This CDR3 region has 15 residues. Per germline, CDR1 MDHEN and CDR2 SYDVKM. The CDR3 sequence is CASSPVVGGRYEQYF. The CDR3 DNA follows: TGTGCCAGCAGCCCGGTGGTGGGAGGAAGATACGAGCAGTACTTC.

This sequence joins TRBV5-4 and TRBJ2-3; D is undetermined. This CDR3 is 13 amino acids long. Per the germline V gene, CDR1 is SGHNT and CDR2 is YYREEE (reference sequence). V gave up 1 base and J gave up 2 bases, with 5 bases separating them. As DNA, the CDR3 is TGTGCCAGCAGCTTGCGGTCCACAGATACGCAGTATTTT. Its translation: CASSLRSTDTQYF.

The gene calls are TRBV6-5 and TRBJ2-7; D possibly corresponds to TRBD2 (6 bases). The CDR3 extends over 14 amino acids. V lost 2 bases to trimming and J lost 0 bases, with 8 bases between them. Germline CDR1 and CDR2: MNHEY and SVGAGI. The CDR3 here is CASSYAGSSYEQYF. The CDR3 bases are TGTGCCAGCAGTTACGCGGGGTCCTCCTACGAGCAGTACTTC.